The rows below give T cell receptor beta chains drawn from one sample of a study of blood T cell repertoires in COVID-19. Repertoires were generated with immunoSEQ multiplex PCR, while TCRdb's copy carries only in-frame clones and drops some. The table lists about 250,000 clones, 84% of them singletons. Source material: peripheral blood. These receptors came from a person between 70 and 80 years old with COVID-19, enrolled during active disease. The CDR3 runs from the conserved cysteine through the conserved F or W. A D gene is named only where the DNA matches it firmly. Not every row has a clone size; where given, it reads once, few, many or a size class.

D gene: NA
V gene: TRBV4-3
clone size: NA
J gene: TRBJ2-1
CDR3 protein: CASSQDSRSPGEQFF
CDR3 DNA: TGCGCCAGCAGCCAAGATTCCCGCTCTCCCGGTGAGCAGTTCTTC

D gene: NA
V gene: TRBV2
clone size: NA
J gene: TRBJ2-2
CDR3 protein: CASSEARGTGELFF
CDR3 DNA: TGTGCCAGCAGTGAAGCTAGGGGGACCGGGGAGCTGTTTTTT

D gene: NA
V gene: TRBV3-1/TRBV3-2
clone size: NA
J gene: TRBJ2-1
CDR3 protein: CASSQEAFGGVSLFF
CDR3 DNA: TGTGCCAGCAGCCAAGAGGCCTTCGGAGGGGTTTCTCTGTTCTTC

D gene: TRBD2
V gene: TRBV18
clone size: NA
J gene: TRBJ2-7
CDR3 protein: CASSPKTSGNHEQYF
CDR3 DNA: TGTGCCAGCTCACCAAAGACTAGCGGGAACCACGAGCAGTACTTC

D gene: NA
V gene: TRBV6-2/TRBV6-3
clone size: NA
J gene: TRBJ2-1
CDR3 protein: CASSHRTAVNYNEQFF
CDR3 DNA: TGTGCCAGCAGTCACAGGACCGCCGTCAACTACAATGAGCAGTTCTTC

D gene: TRBD1
V gene: TRBV3-1/TRBV3-2
clone size: NA
J gene: TRBJ1-6
CDR3 protein: CASSQAWSDRDFSPLHF
CDR3 DNA: TGTGCCAGCAGCCAGGCCTGGTCGGACAGGGATTTTTCACCCCTCCACTTT

D gene: TRBD1
V gene: TRBV2
clone size: NA
J gene: TRBJ1-4
CDR3 protein: CASTRTGSLEKLFF
CDR3 DNA: TGTGCCAGCACCCGGACAGGGTCGCTAGAAAAACTGTTTTTT

D gene: NA
V gene: TRBV7-2
clone size: NA
J gene: TRBJ1-1
CDR3 protein: CASSWLEDTEAFF
CDR3 DNA: TGTGCCAGCAGCTGGTTAGAGGACACTGAAGCTTTCTTT

D gene: NA
V gene: TRBV28
clone size: NA
J gene: TRBJ1-1
CDR3 protein: CASSSILTRAPLNTEAFF
CDR3 DNA: TGTGCCAGCAGCTCTATCTTAACCAGGGCGCCGTTGAACACTGAAGCTTTCTTT

D gene: NA
V gene: TRBV6-5
clone size: NA
J gene: TRBJ2-7
CDR3 protein: CASSRDTYEQYF
CDR3 DNA: TGTGCCAGCAGCCGGGACACTTACGAGCAGTACTTC

D gene: TRBD1
V gene: TRBV6-6
clone size: NA
J gene: TRBJ1-5
CDR3 protein: CASSLRGDQPQHF
CDR3 DNA: TGTGCCAGCAGTCTCAGGGGGGATCAGCCCCAGCATTTT

D gene: TRBD1
V gene: TRBV25-1
clone size: NA
J gene: TRBJ1-1
CDR3 protein: CASRTPGQGASEAFF
CDR3 DNA: TGTGCCAGCCGAACACCGGGACAGGGGGCCAGTGAAGCTTTCTTT

D gene: TRBD2
V gene: TRBV7-9
clone size: NA
J gene: TRBJ2-7
CDR3 protein: CASSFGTSTYEQYF
CDR3 DNA: TGTGCCAGCAGCTTTGGGACTAGCACTTACGAGCAGTACTTC

D gene: NA
V gene: TRBV15
clone size: many
J gene: TRBJ2-3
CDR3 protein: CATSRWGQGDTDTQYF
CDR3 DNA: TGTGCCACCAGCAGATGGGGGCAGGGCGACACAGATACGCAGTATTTT

D gene: NA
V gene: TRBV6-6
clone size: NA
J gene: TRBJ2-2
CDR3 protein: CASSKTKEVSGELFF
CDR3 DNA: TGTGCCAGCAGCAAGACGAAGGAGGTGTCCGGGGAGCTGTTTTTT

D gene: TRBD2
V gene: TRBV7-9
clone size: NA
J gene: TRBJ2-7
CDR3 protein: CASSFVASGRNEQYF
CDR3 DNA: TGTGCCAGCAGCTTTGTGGCTAGCGGGAGGAACGAGCAGTACTTC

D gene: NA
V gene: TRBV18
clone size: NA
J gene: TRBJ1-2
CDR3 protein: CASSEGAGANYGYTF
CDR3 DNA: TGTGCCAGCTCTGAAGGGGCAGGGGCTAACTATGGCTACACCTTC

D gene: NA
V gene: TRBV3-1/TRBV3-2
clone size: NA
J gene: TRBJ2-1
CDR3 protein: CASSPGQDYREQFF
CDR3 DNA: TGTGCCAGCAGCCCCGGACAGGACTACCGTGAGCAGTTCTTC

D gene: NA
V gene: TRBV7-2
clone size: NA
J gene: TRBJ1-3
CDR3 protein: CASTLAASRGSGNTIYF
CDR3 DNA: TGTGCCAGCACCCTCGCTGCGAGCAGGGGCTCTGGAAACACCATATATTTT

D gene: NA
V gene: TRBV9
clone size: NA
J gene: TRBJ1-6
CDR3 protein: CASNLTGPNSPLHF
CDR3 DNA: TGTGCCAGCAACCTGACAGGTCCTAATTCACCCCTCCACTTT

D gene: TRBD2
V gene: TRBV14
clone size: once
J gene: TRBJ2-2
CDR3 protein: CASSQEEGSGTRTGELFF
CDR3 DNA: TGTGCCAGCAGCCAAGAAGAGGGTAGCGGGACTCGCACCGGGGAGCTGTTTTTT

D gene: TRBD2
V gene: TRBV30
clone size: NA
J gene: TRBJ2-7
CDR3 protein: CAWKERESSYEQYF
CDR3 DNA: TGTGCCTGGAAAGAGCGGGAGAGCTCCTACGAGCAGTACTTC